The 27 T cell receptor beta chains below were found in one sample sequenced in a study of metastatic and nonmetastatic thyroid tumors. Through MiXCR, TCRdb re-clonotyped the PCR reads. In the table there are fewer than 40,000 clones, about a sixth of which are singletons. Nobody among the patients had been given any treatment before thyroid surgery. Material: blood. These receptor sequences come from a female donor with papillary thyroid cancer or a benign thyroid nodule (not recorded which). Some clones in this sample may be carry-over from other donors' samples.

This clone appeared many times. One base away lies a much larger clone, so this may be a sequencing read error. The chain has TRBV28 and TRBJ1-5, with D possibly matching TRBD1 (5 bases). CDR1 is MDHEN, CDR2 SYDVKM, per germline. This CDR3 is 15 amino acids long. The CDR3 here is CASSLGQGGVQLQHF. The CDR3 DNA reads TGTGCCAGCAGTTTAGGTCAGGGAGGCGTTCAGCTCCAGCATTTT.

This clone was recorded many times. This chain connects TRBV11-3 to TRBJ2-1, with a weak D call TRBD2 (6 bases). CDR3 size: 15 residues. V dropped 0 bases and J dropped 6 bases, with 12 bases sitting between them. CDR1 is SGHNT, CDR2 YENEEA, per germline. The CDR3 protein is CASSLDGGPSNEQFF. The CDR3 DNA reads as TGTGCCAGCAGCTTAGATGGAGGGCCAAGCAATGAGCAGTTCTTC.

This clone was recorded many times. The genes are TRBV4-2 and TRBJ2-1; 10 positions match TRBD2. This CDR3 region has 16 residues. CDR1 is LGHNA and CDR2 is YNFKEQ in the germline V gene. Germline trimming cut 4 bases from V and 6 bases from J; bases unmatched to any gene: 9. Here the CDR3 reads CASSPAASGRANEQFF. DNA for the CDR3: TGTGCCAGCAGCCCGGCCGCGAGCGGGAGGGCCAATGAGCAGTTCTTC.

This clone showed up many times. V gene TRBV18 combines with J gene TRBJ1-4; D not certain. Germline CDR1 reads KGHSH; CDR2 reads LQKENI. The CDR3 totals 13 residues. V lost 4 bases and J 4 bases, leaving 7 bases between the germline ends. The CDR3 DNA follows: TGTGCCAGCTCACGCAGGAATAATGAAAAACTGTTTTTT. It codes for CASSRRNNEKLFF.

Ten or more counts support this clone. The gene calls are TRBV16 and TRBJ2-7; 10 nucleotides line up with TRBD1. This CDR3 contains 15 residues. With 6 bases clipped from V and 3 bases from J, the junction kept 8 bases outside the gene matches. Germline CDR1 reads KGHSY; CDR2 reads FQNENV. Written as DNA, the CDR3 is TGTGCCAGCAGTGCGGACAGGGGGTTTTTCTACGAGCAGTACTTC. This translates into CASSADRGFFYEQYF.

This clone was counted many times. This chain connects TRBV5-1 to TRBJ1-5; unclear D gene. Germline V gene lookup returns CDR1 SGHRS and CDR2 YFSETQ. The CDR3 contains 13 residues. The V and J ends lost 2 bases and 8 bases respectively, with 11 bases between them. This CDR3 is CASSFVPREPQHF. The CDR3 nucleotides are TGCGCCAGCAGCTTCGTCCCCCGGGAGCCCCAGCATTTT.

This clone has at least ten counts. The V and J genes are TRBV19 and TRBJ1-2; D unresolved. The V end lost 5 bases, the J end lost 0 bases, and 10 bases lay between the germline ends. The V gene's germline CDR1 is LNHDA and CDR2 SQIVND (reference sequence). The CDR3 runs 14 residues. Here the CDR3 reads CASSPPDANYGYTF. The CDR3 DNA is TGTGCCAGTAGTCCCCCCGACGCTAACTATGGCTACACCTTC.

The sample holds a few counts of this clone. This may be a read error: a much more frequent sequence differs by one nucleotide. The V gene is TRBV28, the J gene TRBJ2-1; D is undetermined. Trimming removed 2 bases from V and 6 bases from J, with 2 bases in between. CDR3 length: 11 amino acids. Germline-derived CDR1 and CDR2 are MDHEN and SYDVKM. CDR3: CASSLVNEQFF. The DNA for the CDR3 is TGTGCCAGCAGTTTAGTCAATGAGCAGTTCTTC.

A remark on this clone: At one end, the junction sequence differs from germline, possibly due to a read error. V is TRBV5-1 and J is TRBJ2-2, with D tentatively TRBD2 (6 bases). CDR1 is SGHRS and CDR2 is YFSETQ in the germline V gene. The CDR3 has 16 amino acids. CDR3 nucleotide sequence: TGCGCCAGCAGCTTGGGGGATCGGGAGCCCCCCGGTGAGCTGTTTTTT. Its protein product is CASSLGDREPPGELFF.

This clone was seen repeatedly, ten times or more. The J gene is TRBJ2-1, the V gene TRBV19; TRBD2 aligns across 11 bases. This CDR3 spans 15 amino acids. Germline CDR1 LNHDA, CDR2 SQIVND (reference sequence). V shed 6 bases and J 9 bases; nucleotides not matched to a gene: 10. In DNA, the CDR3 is TGTGCCAGTAGGGTTACTAGCGGGAGTATGAGTGAGCAGTTCTTC. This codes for CASRVTSGSMSEQFF.

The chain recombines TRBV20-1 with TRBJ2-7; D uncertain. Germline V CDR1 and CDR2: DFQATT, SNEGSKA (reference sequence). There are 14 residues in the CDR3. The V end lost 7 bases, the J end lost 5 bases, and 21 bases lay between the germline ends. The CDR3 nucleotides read TGCAGTGTTAAAGTATCTGACAAAATCGACGAGCAGTACTTC. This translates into CSVKVSDKIDEQYF.

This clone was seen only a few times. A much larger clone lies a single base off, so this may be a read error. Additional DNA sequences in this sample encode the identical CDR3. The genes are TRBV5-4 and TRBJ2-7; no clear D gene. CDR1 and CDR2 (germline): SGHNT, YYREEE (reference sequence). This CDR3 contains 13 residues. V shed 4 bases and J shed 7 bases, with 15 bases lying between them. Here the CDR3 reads CASSPPAGREQYF. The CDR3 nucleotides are TGTGCCAGCAGCCCACCGGCAGGACGTGAGCAGTACTTC.

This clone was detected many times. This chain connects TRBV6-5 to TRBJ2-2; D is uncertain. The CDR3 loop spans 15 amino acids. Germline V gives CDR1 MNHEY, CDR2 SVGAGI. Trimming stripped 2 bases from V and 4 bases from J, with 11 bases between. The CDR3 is CASSYRGIGTGELFF. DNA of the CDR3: TGTGCCAGCAGTTACCGTGGTATTGGCACCGGGGAGCTGTTTTTT.

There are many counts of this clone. CDR3 DNA: TGCAGTGCTAGGGGGGCGGGATCAAGCACTGAAGCTTTCTTT. Protein product: CSARGAGSSTEAFF. The genes are TRBV20-1 and TRBJ1-1, with D possibly matching TRBD1 (6 bases). Germline CDR1 reads DFQATT; CDR2 reads SNEGSKA (reference sequence). The V end lost 3 bases, the J end lost 4 bases, and 15 bases lay between the germline ends. This CDR3 is built from 14 residues.

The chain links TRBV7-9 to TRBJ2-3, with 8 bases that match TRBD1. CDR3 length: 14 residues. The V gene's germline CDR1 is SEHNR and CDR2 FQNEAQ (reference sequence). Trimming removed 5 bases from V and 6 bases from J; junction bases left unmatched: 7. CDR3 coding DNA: TGTGCCAGCAGCCACCGACAGGGGCAGGATACGCAGTATTTT. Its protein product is CASSHRQGQDTQYF.

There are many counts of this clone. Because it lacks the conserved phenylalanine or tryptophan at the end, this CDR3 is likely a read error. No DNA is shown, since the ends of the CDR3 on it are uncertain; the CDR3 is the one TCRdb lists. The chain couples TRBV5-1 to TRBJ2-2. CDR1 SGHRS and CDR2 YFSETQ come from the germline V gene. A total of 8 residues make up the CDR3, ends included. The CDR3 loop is CASSTQPG.

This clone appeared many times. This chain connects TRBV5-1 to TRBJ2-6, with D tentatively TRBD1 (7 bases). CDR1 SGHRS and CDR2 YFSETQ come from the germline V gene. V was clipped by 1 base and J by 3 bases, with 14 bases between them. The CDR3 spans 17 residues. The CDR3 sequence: CASSLYGGGGGANVLTF. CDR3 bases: TGCGCCAGCAGCTTGTATGGAGGGGGCGGTGGGGCCAACGTCCTGACTTTC.

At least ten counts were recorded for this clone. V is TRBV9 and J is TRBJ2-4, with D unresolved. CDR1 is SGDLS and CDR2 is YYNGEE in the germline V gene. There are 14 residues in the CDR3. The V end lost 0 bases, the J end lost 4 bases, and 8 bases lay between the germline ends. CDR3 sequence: CASSVGVGKNIQYF. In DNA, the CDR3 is TGTGCCAGCAGCGTAGGGGTGGGGAAAAACATTCAGTACTTC.

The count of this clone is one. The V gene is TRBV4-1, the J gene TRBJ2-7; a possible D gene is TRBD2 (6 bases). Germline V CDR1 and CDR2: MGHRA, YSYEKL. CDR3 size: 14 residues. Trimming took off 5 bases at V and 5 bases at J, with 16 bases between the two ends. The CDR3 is CASSSQTSLNEQYF. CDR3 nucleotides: TGCGCCAGCAGCTCTCAGACTAGTCTAAACGAGCAGTACTTC.

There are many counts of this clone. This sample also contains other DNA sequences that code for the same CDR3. CDR3 in amino acids: CAGRQAESDEQYF. For the CDR3, the DNA is TGTGCCGGTAGACAGGCCGAGTCTGACGAGCAGTACTTC. The chain carries TRBV6-1 and TRBJ2-7; D is perhaps TRBD1 (6 bases). This CDR3 region has 13 residues. Germline CDR1 MNHNS, CDR2 SASEGT. The V gene lost 11 bases and the J gene lost 5 bases, with 19 bases spanning the gap.

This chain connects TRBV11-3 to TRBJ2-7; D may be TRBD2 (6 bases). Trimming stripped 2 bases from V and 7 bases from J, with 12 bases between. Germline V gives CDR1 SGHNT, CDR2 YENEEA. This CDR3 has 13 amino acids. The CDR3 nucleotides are TGTGCCAGCAGCTTAAATGCGGGGCGTGAGCAGTACTTC. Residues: CASSLNAGREQYF.

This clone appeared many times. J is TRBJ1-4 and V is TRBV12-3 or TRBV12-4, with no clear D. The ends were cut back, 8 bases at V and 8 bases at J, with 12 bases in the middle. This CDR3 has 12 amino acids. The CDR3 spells CASARAGEKLFF. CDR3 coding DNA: TGTGCCAGCGCCCGGGCCGGGGAAAAACTGTTTTTT.

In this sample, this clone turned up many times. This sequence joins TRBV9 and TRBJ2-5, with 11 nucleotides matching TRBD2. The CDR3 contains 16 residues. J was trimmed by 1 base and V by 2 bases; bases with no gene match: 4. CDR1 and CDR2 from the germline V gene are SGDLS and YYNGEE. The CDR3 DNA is TGTGCCAGCAGCGTCTCCGGGACTAGCGGCCAAGAGACCCAGTACTTC. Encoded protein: CASSVSGTSGQETQYF.

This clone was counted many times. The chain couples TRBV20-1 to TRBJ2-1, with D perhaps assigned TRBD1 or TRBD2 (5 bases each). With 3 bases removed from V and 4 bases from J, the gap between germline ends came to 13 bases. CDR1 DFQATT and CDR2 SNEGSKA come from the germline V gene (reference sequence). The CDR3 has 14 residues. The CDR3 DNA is TGCAGTGCTAGGGGGGACGTAGAATACAATGAGCAGTTCTTC. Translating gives CSARGDVEYNEQFF.

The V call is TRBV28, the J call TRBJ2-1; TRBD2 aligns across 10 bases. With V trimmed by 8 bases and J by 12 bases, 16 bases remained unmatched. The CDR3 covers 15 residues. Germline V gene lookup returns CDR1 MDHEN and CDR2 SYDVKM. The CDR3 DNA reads TGTGCCAGCCTCCCTTTAACTAGCGGGATGTATGGGCAGTTCTTC. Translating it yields CASLPLTSGMYGQFF.

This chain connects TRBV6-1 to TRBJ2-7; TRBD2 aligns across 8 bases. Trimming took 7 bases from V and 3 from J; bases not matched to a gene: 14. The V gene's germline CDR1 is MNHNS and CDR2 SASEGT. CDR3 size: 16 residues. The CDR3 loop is CASTITSGGRNYEQYF. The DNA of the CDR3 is TGTGCCAGCACTATTACATCCGGCGGGAGGAACTACGAGCAGTACTTC.

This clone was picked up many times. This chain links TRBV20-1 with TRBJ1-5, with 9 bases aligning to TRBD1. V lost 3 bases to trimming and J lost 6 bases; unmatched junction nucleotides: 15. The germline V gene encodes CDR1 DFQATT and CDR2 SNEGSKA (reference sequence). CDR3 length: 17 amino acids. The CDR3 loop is CSARAAKGGQGAQPQHF. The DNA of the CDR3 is TGCAGTGCTAGGGCAGCCAAAGGGGGACAGGGAGCTCAGCCCCAGCATTTT.